A selection of T cell receptor beta chains follows, all from one sample in a study of blood T cell repertoires in COVID-19. The data were produced by immunoSEQ multiplex PCR, yet TCRdb's version contains in-frame clones alone and is incomplete. The sample lists around 50,000 clones, roughly 82% occurring once. Material for sequencing was peripheral blood. The receptor set was obtained from a woman of 80 years or more with acute or convalescent COVID-19. Both conserved end residues are part of each CDR3. D genes are given only for firm matches.

-,TRBV18,TRBJ2-7,TGTGCCAGCTCACCGGGGCTGCCGAGCTCCTACGAGCAGTACTTC,CASSPGLPSSYEQYF
TRBD1,TRBV5-1,TRBJ2-5,TGCGCCAGCAGGTCCGGGACAGGTGAAGAGACCCAGTACTTC,CASRSGTGEETQYF
-,TRBV5-4,TRBJ2-1,TGTGCCAGCAGCTTGGAGCCCCCTGGGCACAATGAGCAGTTCTTC,CASSLEPPGHNEQFF
-,TRBV5-1,TRBJ2-5,TGCGCCAGCAGCTCCACAGGCGTATCGTCAGAGACCCAGTACTTC,CASSSTGVSSETQYF
TRBD2,TRBV4-1,TRBJ2-1,TGCGCCAGCAGCCAAAGATGGCGGGGGGGCCTTCCCAATGAGCAGTTCTTC,CASSQRWRGGLPNEQFF
TRBD2,TRBV3-1/TRBV3-2,TRBJ2-7,TGTGCCAGCAGCCATTTTGGTAGCGGGGGCTTCTACGAGCAGTACTTC,CASSHFGSGGFYEQYF
TRBD1,TRBV2,TRBJ1-2,TGTGCCAGCAGTCGGGACAGCGCTGTCTATGGCTACACCTTC,CASSRDSAVYGYTF
-,TRBV28,TRBJ1-2,TGTGCCAGCAGGCGGACAGTTCCCTTTAACTATGGCTACACCTTC,CASRRTVPFNYGYTF
TRBD1,TRBV4-2,TRBJ1-1,TGTGCCAGCAGCCAAAGGGCAGGGACAGGGGGTTCGGGACCTCAAGCTTTCTTT,CASSQRAGTGGSGPQAFF
-,TRBV28,TRBJ1-5,TGTGCCAGCATTGGAGGCACCAATCAGCCCCAGCATTTT,CASIGGTNQPQHF
-,TRBV7-2,TRBJ2-5,TGTGCCAGCAGCTTATCTCAGGGCGGGACGACCCAGTACTTC,CASSLSQGGTTQYF
TRBD1,TRBV27,TRBJ1-4,TGTGCCAGCAGACCACAGGGGGCAGGAGGCCCTGGGGAAAAACTGTTTTTT,CASRPQGAGGPGEKLFF